These 14 T cell receptor beta chains originate from one sample sequenced in a study of CD8 T cells in ankylosing spondylitis. TCRdb re-called the 5' RACE reads with MiXCR, one entry per CDR3 protein. The table includes more than 150,000 distinct CDR3 sequences, 9.5% to 15% detected once. Sequencing was performed on blood, either unsorted or a sorted T cell fraction (not recorded which). The receptors here all came from a male donor with ankylosing spondylitis or in good health (not recorded which).

This clonotype was seen only a few times. The genes are TRBV6-4 and TRBJ2-7, with a tentative D call TRBD2 (5 bases). The CDR3 has 14 amino acids. Germline loops: CDR1 MRHNA, CDR2 SNTAGT. The V and J ends lost 7 bases and 3 bases respectively, with 16 bases between them. CDR3 region: CASNPRGEHYEQYF. Here the CDR3 DNA reads TGTGCCAGCAACCCACGGGGAGAACACTACGAGCAGTACTTC.

This clonotype was counted between two and nine times. The gene calls are TRBV24-1 and TRBJ1-1; no clear D. Germline CDR1 reads KGHDR; CDR2 reads SFDVKD. This CDR3 contains 11 residues. V lost 4 bases and J 7 bases, leaving 6 bases between the germline ends. The CDR3 DNA follows: TGTGCCACCAGTGAACAAAATGAAGCTTTCTTT. This translates into CATSEQNEAFF.

As DNA, the CDR3 is TGCGCCAGCAGCTTGGGACTAGCGCGGCTCACAGATACGCAGTATTTT. Translating it yields CASSLGLARLTDTQYF. The V and J genes are TRBV5-1 and TRBJ2-3; 8 nucleotides line up with TRBD2. Germline V CDR1 and CDR2: SGHRS, YFSETQ. This CDR3 comprises 16 residues. With V trimmed by 0 bases and J by 2 bases, 5 bases remained unmatched.

The chain has TRBV7-2 and TRBJ2-1; 9 nucleotides agree with TRBD1. Germline V gene data show CDR1 as SGHTA and CDR2 as FQGNSA. The trim removed 4 bases at V and 5 bases at J, leaving 3 bases unmatched. The CDR3 has 14 residues. CDR3 sequence: CASSSRDRDNEQFF. For the CDR3, the DNA is TGTGCCAGCAGCTCCCGGGACAGGGACAATGAGCAGTTCTTC.

This clonotype turned up a few times. The J gene is TRBJ2-7, the V gene TRBV3-1; D is ambiguous. This CDR3 comprises 12 residues. Germline V gene sequence: CDR1 LGHDT, CDR2 YNNKEL (reference sequence). The V end was cut by 1 base, the J end by 4 bases, with 5 bases between. The CDR3 is CASSQGVYEQYF. CDR3 coding DNA: TGTGCCAGCAGCCAAGGGGTTTACGAGCAGTACTTC.

Only a few counts were recorded for this clonotype. V and J are TRBV7-6 and TRBJ2-3; D not certain. The CDR3 has 14 amino acids. Germline V CDR1 and CDR2: SGHVS, FNYEAQ. Trimming left V 3 bases short and J 2 bases short, with 9 bases between. Written as DNA, the CDR3 is TGTGCCAGCAGCTTTGAGCCGAACACAGATACGCAGTATTTT. It translates to CASSFEPNTDTQYF.

This clonotype was recorded many times. This chain connects TRBV12-3 or TRBV12-4 to TRBJ2-2; D gene uncertain. V lost 1 base to trimming and J lost 5 bases, with 8 bases between them. The CDR3 totals 14 residues. The CDR3 loop is CASSLVTSTGELFF. The CDR3 DNA is TGTGCCAGCAGTTTAGTAACTTCAACCGGGGAGCTGTTTTTT.

This clonotype has a handful of counts. J is TRBJ2-1 and V is TRBV5-5; perhaps TRBD1 as D (6 bases). The CDR3 length is 15 residues. V was shortened by 6 bases and J by 1 base, with 14 bases between the two germline ends. Germline V gene lookup returns CDR1 SGHKS and CDR2 YYEKEE (reference sequence). In DNA, the CDR3 is TGTGCCAGCAACCAGGGGCGACTTTCCTACAATGAGCAGTTCTTC. Translation gives CASNQGRLSYNEQFF.

CDR3 nucleotide sequence: TGTGCCAGTAGTATTTTAGGACATCCCTTCTACGAGCAGTACTTC. This codes for CASSILGHPFYEQYF. This chain uses TRBV19 with TRBJ2-7; D is possibly TRBD1 (5 bases). The CDR3 length is 15 residues. The ends were cut back, 3 bases at V and 3 bases at J, with 15 bases in the middle. Germline V gene data show CDR1 as LNHDA and CDR2 as SQIVND (reference sequence).

The chain carries TRBV12-3 or TRBV12-4 and TRBJ2-6; unclear D gene. This CDR3 is 18 amino acids long. Trimming took off 11 bases at V and 0 bases at J, with 23 bases between the two ends. CDR3 sequence: CAFCFSLSVHSGANVLTF. For the CDR3, the DNA is TGTGCCTTCTGTTTTTCTCTGTCTGTACACTCTGGGGCCAACGTCCTGACTTTC.

This sequence joins TRBV23-1 and TRBJ1-5; D remains ambiguous. TRBV23-1 is filed as an ORF, its function uncertain. The CDR3 sequence is 16 residues long. V was clipped by 3 bases and J by 2 bases, with 14 bases between them. The CDR3 nucleotides are TGCGCCAGCAGTCAGCAGCGAGGGTTGGGCAATCAGCCCCAGCATTTT. Its protein product is CASSQQRGLGNQPQHF.

V usage is TRBV7-6 and J usage is TRBJ2-1; 8 bases align to TRBD2. The CDR3 sequence is 16 residues long. V trimming: 5 bases; J trimming: 2 bases; junction bases outside the gene matches: 8. The germline V gene encodes CDR1 SGHVS and CDR2 FNYEAQ. The CDR3 loop reads CASSLTPGLAYNEQFF. In DNA form, the CDR3 reads TGTGCCAGCAGCCTCACCCCGGGACTAGCCTACAATGAGCAGTTCTTC.

This chain connects TRBV5-1 to TRBJ1-6; 7 positions agree with TRBD1. Germline V gene data show CDR1 as SGHRS and CDR2 as YFSETQ. Trimming took 0 bases from V and 9 from J; bases not matched to a gene: 3. This CDR3 has 14 residues. The CDR3 sequence is CASSLGQGGSPLHF. The CDR3 nucleotides are TGCGCCAGCAGCTTGGGGCAGGGGGGTTCACCCCTCCACTTT.

This clonotype was counted only a few times. J is TRBJ2-7 and V is TRBV3-1, with 9 positions matching TRBD2. The CDR3 extends over 15 amino acids. V lost 4 bases and J lost 4; bases outside the gene matches: 8. The germline V gene encodes CDR1 LGHDT and CDR2 YNNKEL (reference sequence). In nucleotides, the CDR3 is TGTGCCAGCAGCCGCGCGGGAGGGCCGATTTACGAGCAGTACTTC. Translation gives CASSRAGGPIYEQYF.